These 28 T cell receptor beta chains share one sample of origin, sequenced in a study of T-cell reconstitution after alpha-beta-depleted transplantation in children. The TCRbeta library incorporated unique molecular identifiers. TCRdb re-analysed the PCR reads in MiXCR, keeping a single row per CDR3 protein. The repertoire has about 590,000 distinct CDR3 sequences, about an eighth of them found once; the top ten carry 2.2%. The material sequenced was PBMCs, mostly from graft donor cells, taken 360 days after TCRalphabeta/CD19-depleted stem cell transplant. These receptors were collected from a male patient younger than 18 who had a stem cell transplant for acute myeloid leukemia, so the T cells may come from the graft donor.

The chain combines TRBV27 with TRBJ2-1, with D unresolved. The length of the CDR3 is 13 residues. From germline, CDR1 is MNHEY and CDR2 SMNVEV (reference sequence). Deletions cut 10 bases from V and 6 bases from J, with 16 bases between. The CDR3 region has the DNA TGTGCCATCACACCTATGGGTTTCAATGAGCAGTTCTTC. Encoded protein: CAITPMGFNEQFF.

J is TRBJ1-4 and V is TRBV20-1; no clear D. This CDR3 is built from 12 residues. Trimming took off 6 bases at V and 5 bases at J, with 10 bases between the two ends. Germline loops: CDR1 DFQATT, CDR2 SNEGSKA (reference sequence). DNA for the CDR3: TGCAGTGCCCAAGGGAAGAATGAAAAACTGTTTTTT. Its translation is CSAQGKNEKLFF.

This chain joins TRBV9 and TRBJ2-2; perhaps D is TRBD1 or TRBD2 (5 bases each). Trimming removed 0 bases from V and 4 bases from J, with 19 bases in between. Germline values: CDR1 SGDLS, CDR2 YYNGEE. The CDR3 runs to 18 residues. CDR3 amino acids: CASSVGLASSGRTGELFF. The CDR3 DNA reads as TGTGCCAGCAGCGTAGGGCTAGCTTCTTCGGGGCGCACCGGGGAGCTGTTTTTT. Looking up the rest from reference TRBV9 and TRBJ2-2 gives the full variable domain: DSGVTQTPKHLITATGQRVTLRCSPRSGDLSVYWYQQSLDQGLQFLIQYYNGEERAKGNILERFSAQQFPDLHSELNLSSLELGDSALYFCASSVGLASSGRTGELFFGEGSRLTVL.

This clonotype was counted at least ten times. V usage is TRBV20-1 and J usage is TRBJ2-1; 12 nucleotides line up with TRBD2. Germline V CDR1 and CDR2: DFQATT, SNEGSKA (reference sequence). The CDR3 is made up of 15 amino acids. The trim removed 1 base at V and 3 bases at J, leaving 1 base unmatched. CDR3 residues: CSARGTSGNYNEQFF. The CDR3 coding sequence is TGCAGTGCTAGAGGGACTAGCGGGAACTACAATGAGCAGTTCTTC.

The chain recombines TRBV29-1 with TRBJ2-1; the match to TRBD1 covers 10 bases. The junction had 9 bases not matched to a gene; V was cut back by 4 bases and J by 9 bases. The CDR3 is made up of 14 amino acids. CDR1 and CDR2 from the germline V gene are SQVTM and ANQGSEA. This chain's CDR3 is CSVARGTGAGEQFF. Written as DNA, the CDR3 is TGCAGCGTTGCCAGGGGGACAGGGGCTGGTGAGCAGTTCTTC.

The chain combines TRBV5-1 with TRBJ2-3; D unclear. V lost 5 bases, J lost 3 bases, and 16 bases lay in between. The CDR3 contains 15 residues. In germline, CDR1 is SGHRS, CDR2 YFSETQ. The CDR3 protein is CASRRELPPTDTQYF. The DNA for the CDR3 is TGCGCCAGCAGGCGCGAACTGCCACCTACAGATACGCAGTATTTT.

The chain recombines TRBV20-1 with TRBJ2-7, with 7 bases that match TRBD1. V was clipped by 6 bases and J by 12 bases; unmatched bases: 20. Germline loops: CDR1 DFQATT, CDR2 SNEGSKA (reference sequence). The CDR3 loop spans 14 amino acids. The CDR3 sequence: CSADPRDRPFGGYF. Here the CDR3 DNA reads TGCAGTGCCGACCCTCGGGACAGACCATTTGGCGGGTACTTC.

In this sample, this clonotype turned up many times. The rearrangement links TRBV5-6 to TRBJ2-1; D is possibly TRBD2 (6 bases). This CDR3 is built from 16 residues. Trimming left V 3 bases short and J 3 bases short, with 16 bases between. Germline-derived CDR1 and CDR2 are SGHDT and YYEEEE. In nucleotides, the CDR3 is TGTGCCAGCAGCTGGGTTCGGGGGAATGGCTACAATGAGCAGTTCTTC. The encoded protein is CASSWVRGNGYNEQFF. The variable domain in full, with the rest retrieved from reference TRBV5-6 and TRBJ2-1, is DAGVTQSPTHLIKTRGQQVTLRCSPKSGHDTVSWYQQALGQGPQFIFQYYEEEERQRGNFPDRFSGHQFPNYSSELNVNALLLGDSALYLCASSWVRGNGYNEQFFGPGTRLTVL.

The rearrangement joins TRBV7-2 to TRBJ2-3; the D gene is possibly TRBD1 (5 bases). Germline CDR1 SGHTA, CDR2 FQGNSA. The length of the CDR3 is 16 residues. Trimming stripped 0 bases from V and 0 bases from J, with 10 bases between. CDR3: CASSLAQGRSTDTQYF. Written as DNA, the CDR3 is TGTGCCAGCAGCTTAGCCCAGGGTAGGAGCACAGATACGCAGTATTTT.

The table lists this clonotype with a few counts. The CDR3 loop reads CASSLRLPGTGELFF. Here the CDR3 DNA reads TGTGCCAGCAGCTTGCGGCTACCCGGCACCGGGGAGCTGTTTTTT. The chain has TRBV5-5 and TRBJ2-2; D uncertain. Germline values: CDR1 SGHKS, CDR2 YYEKEE (reference sequence). The CDR3 is 15 residues long. V shed 1 base and J shed 4 bases, with 11 bases lying between them.

V and J are TRBV3-1 and TRBJ2-7, with a weak D call TRBD2 (5 bases). Germline assignment: CDR1 LGHDT and CDR2 YNNKEL (reference sequence). This CDR3 is built from 15 residues. V was pared by 1 base and J by 3 bases, with 13 bases between. The CDR3: CASSQVGASGYEQYF. The CDR3 DNA reads as TGTGCCAGCAGCCAAGTGGGAGCAAGTGGCTACGAGCAGTACTTC.

Many counts were recorded for this clonotype. The gene calls are TRBV6-2 or TRBV6-3 and TRBJ2-5; D not resolved. This CDR3 has 14 residues. In germline, CDR1 is MNHEY, CDR2 SVGEGT. V was trimmed by 0 bases and J by 2 bases, leaving 7 bases between them. The CDR3 spells CASSYSGFQETQYF. CDR3 DNA sequence: TGTGCCAGCAGTTACTCCGGATTTCAAGAGACCCAGTACTTC.

This clonotype has only a few counts. The chain couples TRBV12-3 or TRBV12-4 to TRBJ2-3; 14 nucleotides align to TRBD2. J gave up 4 bases and V 4 bases, and 4 bases lay outside the gene matches. CDR3 length: 16 amino acids. CDR3 region: CASSWGLAGVADTQYF. The CDR3 DNA is TGTGCCAGCAGTTGGGGACTAGCGGGAGTAGCAGATACGCAGTATTTT.

The rearrangement joins TRBV7-9 to TRBJ2-7, with 12 bases identical to TRBD2. Germline V gene sequence: CDR1 SEHNR, CDR2 FQNEAQ (reference sequence). After removal of 6 bases from V and 6 bases from J, the junction contained 6 bases not matched to a gene. This CDR3 region has 14 residues. Written as DNA, the CDR3 is TGTGCCAGCAGTCCTAGCGGGAGGGGCTCCGAGCAGTACTTC. Translation: CASSPSGRGSEQYF.

This chain uses TRBV27 with TRBJ2-2; D is possibly TRBD2 (5 bases). This CDR3 contains 18 residues. The germline V and J ends were trimmed by 2 bases and 5 bases, with 21 bases remaining between them. Germline V lookup: CDR1 MNHEY, CDR2 SMNVEV (reference sequence). CDR3 coding DNA: TGTGCCAGCAGTTTAGGCGGGTCCGCCCGGTTTAGGACCGGGGAGCTGTTTTTT. Translated: CASSLGGSARFRTGELFF.

This clonotype was detected only a few times. For the CDR3, the DNA is TGCAGCGCCAGTACCGGGACAGGGTCCTACGAGCAGTACTTC. Protein: CSASTGTGSYEQYF. This chain joins TRBV29-1 and TRBJ2-7; 9 positions agree with TRBD1. CDR3 length: 14 amino acids. V gave up 7 bases and J gave up 1 base; unmatched junction bases: 8. CDR1 and CDR2 (germline): SQVTM, ANQGSEA.

This clonotype occurred many times. V and J are TRBV6-2 or TRBV6-3 and TRBJ2-2, with 9 bases identical to TRBD2. Germline values: CDR1 MNHEY, CDR2 SVGEGT. V trimming: 2 bases; J trimming: 3 bases; junction bases outside the gene matches: 1. The CDR3 is made up of 15 amino acids. CDR3 sequence (DNA): TGTGCCAGCAGTTACCAGCGGGAGGACACCGGGGAGCTGTTTTTT. This gives the protein CASSYQREDTGELFF.

This clonotype was seen only a few times. The chain carries TRBV7-9 and TRBJ1-1; 7 bases map to TRBD1. Germline V gene data show CDR1 as SEHNR and CDR2 as FQNEAQ (reference sequence). CDR3 length: 13 residues. V lost 5 bases and J lost 8; bases outside the gene matches: 8. The CDR3: CASSLEGAGEAFF. CDR3 DNA sequence: TGTGCCAGCAGCCTCGAGGGGGCAGGGGAAGCTTTCTTT.

The sample holds a few counts of this clonotype. The CDR3 DNA is TGTGCCAGCAGGATTCGCGGCGACAGGTCTAATTCACCCCTCCACTTT. This translates into CASRIRGDRSNSPLHF. The chain uses TRBV2 and TRBJ1-6; TRBD1 is a possible D gene (6 bases). Trimming cost V 6 bases and J 6 bases, with 18 bases left between them. Germline lookup yields CDR1 SNHLY and CDR2 FYNNEI. This CDR3 has 16 residues. The complete variable domain, with remaining parts taken from reference TRBV2 and TRBJ1-6, reads EPEVTQTPSHQVTQMGQEVILRCVPISNHLYFYWYRQILGQKVEFLVSFYNNEISEKSEIFDDQFSVERPDGSNFTLKIRSTKLEDSAMYFCASRIRGDRSNSPLHFGNGTRLTVT.

The rearrangement joins TRBV20-1 to TRBJ1-1, with 7 bases identical to TRBD1. The J segment lost 1 base and the V segment lost 5 bases, leaving 4 bases of the junction unmatched. The germline CDR1 and CDR2 sequences are DFQATT and SNEGSKA (reference sequence). CDR3 length: 13 amino acids. As DNA, the CDR3 is TGCAGTGCTCGATGGACAGGGAACACTGAAGCTTTCTTT. This encodes CSARWTGNTEAFF.

The chain carries TRBV29-1 and TRBJ1-1, with TRBD1 identical over 7 bases. CDR1 and CDR2 from the germline V gene are SQVTM and ANQGSEA. The CDR3 runs 13 residues. After removal of 1 base from V and 7 bases from J, the junction contained 6 bases not matched to a gene. CDR3 bases: TGCAGCGTTGAAGCAGGGGGTGACCTTGAAGCTTTCTTT. Translated: CSVEAGGDLEAFF.

This chain uses TRBV7-2 with TRBJ2-1; D gene uncertain. The V end lost 5 bases, the J end lost 6 bases, and 17 bases lay between the germline ends. CDR1 is SGHTA and CDR2 is FQGNSA in the germline V gene. The CDR3 sequence is 15 residues long. CDR3 region: CASSPLDVPGNEQFF. The CDR3 DNA is TGTGCCAGCAGCCCCTTGGACGTTCCCGGCAATGAGCAGTTCTTC. The full variable domain, completed using reference TRBV7-2 and TRBJ2-1, is GAGVSQSPSNKVTEKGKDVELRCDPISGHTALYWYRQSLGQGLEFLIYFQGNSAPDKSGLPSDRFSAERTGGSVSTLTIQRTQQEDSAVYLCASSPLDVPGNEQFFGPGTRLTVL.

The CDR3: CSVQGLGNASYNEQFF. In DNA form, the CDR3 reads TGCAGCGTTCAGGGGTTGGGCAATGCCTCCTACAATGAGCAGTTCTTC. The chain combines TRBV29-1 with TRBJ2-1; possible D gene TRBD1, 6 bases. The CDR3 length is 16 residues. V was trimmed by 5 bases and J by 0 bases, leaving 17 bases between them. Germline CDR1 is SQVTM and CDR2 is ANQGSEA.

This rearrangement joins TRBV20-1 to TRBJ2-3; D may be TRBD2 (6 bases). The V end lost 3 bases, the J end lost 0 bases, and 13 bases lay between the germline ends. Per germline, CDR1 DFQATT and CDR2 SNEGSKA (reference sequence). The CDR3 has 15 amino acids. Written as DNA, the CDR3 is TGCAGTGCTAGTAGGAGCGGGTCTAGCACAGATACGCAGTATTTT. Translation gives CSASRSGSSTDTQYF.

This chain joins TRBV10-3 and TRBJ2-7, with a tentative D call TRBD2 (6 bases). The V end was cut by 8 bases, the J end by 0 bases, with 14 bases between. Germline V gene data show CDR1 as ENHRY and CDR2 as SYGVKD. CDR3 size: 14 residues. The CDR3, as DNA: TGTGCCATCGGGGGGAAGGGGAGCTCCTACGAGCAGTACTTC. Its protein product is CAIGGKGSSYEQYF.

The chain employs TRBV30 and TRBJ2-6; D gene uncertain. The CDR3 covers 15 residues. CDR1 GTSNPN and CDR2 SVGIG come from the germline V gene (reference sequence). V lost 2 bases, J lost 8 bases, and 16 bases lay in between. The CDR3 region is CAWSPRMVITNVLTF. In DNA, the CDR3 is TGTGCCTGGAGTCCCAGGATGGTAATCACCAACGTCCTGACTTTC.

This chain uses TRBV5-1 with TRBJ2-2; tentative D call: TRBD2 (5 bases). The ends were cut back, 0 bases at V and 7 bases at J, with 19 bases in the middle. This CDR3 comprises 17 residues. Germline V CDR1 and CDR2: SGHRS, YFSETQ. The CDR3 DNA follows: TGCGCCAGCAGCTTGGGCCGGGCCCCCCGAGGAGGCGGGGAGCTGTTTTTT. This translates into CASSLGRAPRGGGELFF.

This clonotype occurred a few times. The J gene is TRBJ2-7, the V gene TRBV4-2; D is unresolved. Trimming stripped 4 bases from V and 8 bases from J, with 9 bases between. The CDR3 totals 11 residues. Germline assignment: CDR1 LGHNA and CDR2 YNFKEQ. CDR3: CASSPGHQQYF. CDR3 sequence (DNA): TGTGCCAGCAGCCCGGGCCACCAGCAGTACTTC.